The 21 T cell receptor beta chains below all came from one sample that was sequenced in a study of blood T cell repertoires in COVID-19. The protocol was immunoSEQ multiplex PCR, while the TCRdb copy is restricted to in-frame clones and leaves out a portion. The table includes fewer than 350,000 clones, approximately 90% detected once. Sequenced: PBMCs or T cells enriched from blood (not recorded which). All receptors come from a middle-aged woman with acute COVID-19.

V and J are TRBV5-1 and TRBJ2-2; TRBD1 might be the D (6 bases). This CDR3 has 17 residues. Germline V CDR1 and CDR2: SGHRS, YFSETQ. The V end was cut by 4 bases, the J end by 1 base, with 17 bases between. The CDR3 spells CASSQRTTGKNTGELFF. Here the CDR3 DNA reads TGCGCCAGCAGCCAACGAACGACAGGAAAGAACACCGGGGAGCTGTTTTTT. Complete variable domain (other parts from reference TRBV5-1 and TRBJ2-2): KAGVTQTPRYLIKTRGQQVTLSCSPISGHRSVSWYQQTPGQGLQFLFEYFSETQRNKGNFPGRFSGRQFSNSRSEMNVSTLELGDSALYLCASSQRTTGKNTGELFFGEGSRLTVL.

The chain recombines TRBV5-1 with TRBJ2-7; possibly TRBD2 for D (6 bases). The CDR3 extends over 15 amino acids. Between the trimmed V and J ends, which lost 3 bases and 2 bases, there was a span of 15 bases. Germline V gene sequence: CDR1 SGHRS, CDR2 YFSETQ. The CDR3 DNA sequence: TGCGCCAGCAGCTATCGGAGGGACCCGACCTACGAGCAGTACTTC. Protein product: CASSYRRDPTYEQYF.

The rearrangement links TRBV7-2 to TRBJ2-7; 15 bases fit TRBD2. V trimming: 5 bases; J trimming: 0 bases; junction bases outside the gene matches: 5. The V gene's germline CDR1 is SGHTA and CDR2 FQGNSA. The CDR3 is 17 residues long. CDR3 protein: CASSTGLAGGTSYEQYF. In nucleotides, the CDR3 is TGTGCCAGCAGCACGGGACTAGCGGGGGGTACCTCCTACGAGCAGTACTTC.

This chain uses TRBV10-3 with TRBJ1-1, with TRBD1 matching 11 bases. Germline V CDR1 and CDR2: ENHRY, SYGVKD. This CDR3 has 13 residues. Germline trimming cut 6 bases from V and 5 bases from J; bases unmatched to any gene: 2. The CDR3 nucleotides read TGTGCCATCAGGGGACAGGGGGAAACTGAAGCTTTCTTT. Encoded protein: CAIRGQGETEAFF.

This clone was detected only a few times. This chain uses TRBV9 with TRBJ2-3, with TRBD2 identical over 7 bases. The J segment lost 4 bases and the V segment lost 0 bases, leaving 5 bases of the junction unmatched. The CDR3 has 15 amino acids. CDR1 and CDR2 (germline): SGDLS, YYNGEE. CDR3 loop: CASSVEGGSADTQYF. CDR3 DNA sequence: TGTGCCAGCAGCGTAGAAGGCGGGAGTGCAGATACGCAGTATTTT. The variable domain in full, completed from reference TRBV9 and TRBJ2-3, reads DSGVTQTPKHLITATGQRVTLRCSPRSGDLSVYWYQQSLDQGLQFLIQYYNGEERAKGNILERFSAQQFPDLHSELNLSSLELGDSALYFCASSVEGGSADTQYFGPGTRLTVL.

The chain has TRBV7-9 and TRBJ1-4, with D tentatively TRBD1 (6 bases). Trimming left V 5 bases short and J 3 bases short, with 10 bases between. The CDR3 extends over 14 amino acids. Germline V gives CDR1 SEHNR, CDR2 FQNEAQ (reference sequence). The chain's CDR3 is CASSQGSANEKLFF. In nucleotides, the CDR3 is TGTGCCAGCAGCCAGGGGTCGGCTAATGAAAAACTGTTTTTT.

V gene TRBV19 combines with J gene TRBJ2-1; D call uncertain. This CDR3 has 13 amino acids. Germline CDR1 is LNHDA and CDR2 is SQIVND (reference sequence). V gave up 5 bases and J gave up 9 bases, with 14 bases separating them. CDR3 DNA: TGTGCCAGTAGTCCCCTCGGAGTTACTGAGCAGTTCTTC. This encodes CASSPLGVTEQFF.

This chain links TRBV7-8 with TRBJ1-2; TRBD1 agrees at 7 bases. Germline V gene sequence: CDR1 SGHVS, CDR2 FQNEAQ. V dropped 5 bases and J dropped 11; count of bases not matched to a gene: 8. This CDR3 is 12 amino acids long. This CDR3 is CASSQQDRRYTF. CDR3 nucleotides: TGTGCCAGCAGCCAGCAGGACAGGCGGTACACCTTC.

This sequence joins TRBV30 and TRBJ1-5; TRBD1 might be the D (5 bases). The germline V gene has CDR1 GTSNPN and CDR2 SVGIG (reference sequence). The CDR3 is made up of 14 amino acids. Deletions cut 1 base from V and 7 bases from J, with 14 bases between. CDR3 coding DNA: TGTGCCTGGAGTGGTTCAGGGTTCGGCCAGCCCCAGCATTTT. Encoded protein: CAWSGSGFGQPQHF.

This clone showed up many times. This rearrangement joins TRBV11-2 to TRBJ1-6; D is uncertain. V lost 0 bases and J 7 bases, leaving 10 bases between the germline ends. This CDR3 has 15 residues. In germline, CDR1 is SGHAT, CDR2 FQNNGV. CDR3 bases: TGTGCCAGCAGCTTAGATCGGTGGGAGAATTCACCCCTCCACTTT. It is translated as CASSLDRWENSPLHF. Full variable domain (remainder filled in from reference TRBV11-2 and TRBJ1-6): EAGVAQSPRYKIIEKRQSVAFWCNPISGHATLYWYQQILGQGPKLLIQFQNNGVVDDSQLPKDRFSAERLKGVDSTLKIQPAKLEDSAVYLCASSLDRWENSPLHFGNGTRLTVT.

Details on this clone: One end of the junction is discordant with germline, which a read error may explain. The gene calls are TRBV28 and TRBJ2-5, with TRBD2 matching 11 bases. The CDR3 consists of 13 residues. The V gene's germline CDR1 is MDHEN and CDR2 SYDVKM. CDR3 sequence reads: CASSFPSGTSGNF. The CDR3 bases are TGTGCCAGCAGTTTCCCCTCGGGGACTAGCGGAAACTTC.

This clone was detected a few times. The rearrangement joins TRBV6-5 to TRBJ1-6; TRBD1 matches at 7 bases. The CDR3 totals 14 residues. Germline lookup yields CDR1 MNHEY and CDR2 SVGAGI. Trimming took 6 bases from V and 15 from J; bases not matched to a gene: 14. Here the CDR3 reads CASRTGSPNHSLHF. The CDR3 nucleotides are TGTGCCAGCAGGACAGGGTCCCCCAATCACAGCCTCCACTTT.

The chain links TRBV12-3 or TRBV12-4 to TRBJ1-2, with D perhaps matching TRBD1 (6 bases). CDR3 length: 12 amino acids. Trimming left V 5 bases short and J 7 bases short, with 11 bases between. CDR3 DNA: TGTGCCAGCAGTCTATACAGGGTTGGCTACACCTTC. Translating gives CASSLYRVGYTF.

V usage is TRBV12-3 or TRBV12-4 and J usage is TRBJ2-1, with 10 bases matching TRBD1. With 6 bases clipped from V and 7 bases from J, the junction kept 3 bases outside the gene matches. CDR3 length equals 13 residues. The DNA for the CDR3 is TGTGCCAGCAGGGACAGGGGGTTGAATGAGCAGTTCTTC. It codes for CASRDRGLNEQFF.

The rearrangement joins TRBV28 to TRBJ1-5; 10 bases line up with TRBD1. CDR1 MDHEN and CDR2 SYDVKM come from the germline V gene. The junction had 4 bases not matched to a gene; V was cut back by 2 bases and J by 9 bases. The CDR3 extends over 14 amino acids. CDR3 residues: CASSLRQGARPQHF. The CDR3 DNA reads as TGTGCCAGCAGTTTACGACAGGGGGCACGGCCCCAGCATTTT.

V gene TRBV11-3 combines with J gene TRBJ2-3, with 7 bases that match TRBD1. The length of the CDR3 is 17 residues. Germline V gives CDR1 SGHNT, CDR2 YENEEA. V trimming: 5 bases; J trimming: 6 bases; junction bases outside the gene matches: 17. For the CDR3, the DNA is TGTGCCAGCAGCCCCTCCTACGGGACAGCCTCCTTGGATACGCAGTATTTT. Translating gives CASSPSYGTASLDTQYF.

This clone was observed once. V usage is TRBV28 and J usage is TRBJ1-2; TRBD1 aligns across 7 bases. Looked up from germline, CDR1 is MDHEN and CDR2 is SYDVKM. CDR3 length equals 13 residues. Trimming removed 6 bases from V and 6 bases from J; junction bases left unmatched: 7. The CDR3 DNA is TGTGCCAGCAGCATCGACAGGGTGGATGGCTACACCTTC. This translates into CASSIDRVDGYTF.

V usage is TRBV5-6 and J usage is TRBJ2-1; maybe TRBD1 (6 bases). Germline lookup yields CDR1 SGHDT and CDR2 YYEEEE. Trimming pared 4 bases from V and 0 bases from J, leaving 11 bases between. The CDR3 covers 15 residues. CDR3 loop: CASSKGQHSYNEQFF. As DNA, the CDR3 is TGTGCCAGCAGCAAAGGACAGCACTCCTACAATGAGCAGTTCTTC. Drawing the rest from reference TRBV5-6 and TRBJ2-1, the complete variable domain is DAGVTQSPTHLIKTRGQQVTLRCSPKSGHDTVSWYQQALGQGPQFIFQYYEEEERQRGNFPDRFSGHQFPNYSSELNVNALLLGDSALYLCASSKGQHSYNEQFFGPGTRLTVL.

V and J are TRBV6-5 and TRBJ2-7; no reliable D call. The V and J ends lost 0 bases and 2 bases respectively, with 5 bases between them. Germline lookup yields CDR1 MNHEY and CDR2 SVGAGI. The CDR3 extends over 13 amino acids. The CDR3 loop reads CASSYSSAYEQYF. The DNA for the CDR3 is TGTGCCAGCAGTTACTCGTCAGCCTACGAGCAGTACTTC.

The V and J genes are TRBV5-8 and TRBJ1-1; D is unclear. Germline CDR1 reads SGHTS; CDR2 reads YDEGEE. The V gene lost 5 bases and the J gene lost 5 bases, with 19 bases spanning the gap. This CDR3 region has 15 residues. The CDR3 loop reads CASRAGPQAGTEAFF. The DNA of the CDR3 is TGTGCCAGCAGGGCGGGCCCCCAGGCGGGGACTGAAGCTTTCTTT.

This clone occurred once. The same CDR3 is also encoded by other DNA sequences in this sample. The rearrangement joins TRBV19 to TRBJ1-2; a possible D gene is TRBD1 (6 bases). This CDR3 has 13 amino acids. The germline V gene has CDR1 LNHDA and CDR2 SQIVND (reference sequence). The ends were cut back, 2 bases at V and 2 bases at J, with 6 bases in the middle. The CDR3 DNA is TGTGCCAGTAGTATACAGGGGAACTATGGCTACACCTTC. Translated: CASSIQGNYGYTF.